The rows below give T cell receptor beta chains drawn from one sample of a study of T cell responses to AZD1222 COVID-19 vaccine. Some clones are missing from TCRdb's copy, which holds only in-frame ones; the method was immunoSEQ multiplex PCR. The sample lists 140,000 or so clones, more than 85% occurring once. The source was peripheral blood, collected 28 days after the second AZD1222 dose. Receptors originate from an adult who received the AZD1222 COVID-19 vaccine. Both conserved end residues are part of each CDR3. The D gene is left open where the match is weak. Only some rows state a clone size, as once, few, many or a class for expanded clones.

d_gene	j_gene	v_gene	abundance	CDR3aa	CDR3nt
NA	TRBJ2-7	TRBV27	NA	CASSLAGRVYEQYF	TGTGCCAGCAGTTTAGCGGGCAGGGTGTACGAGCAGTACTTC
TRBD1	TRBJ2-1	TRBV7-6	NA	CASSFTPRQSQGKSYNEQFF	TGTGCCAGCAGCTTTACACCAAGACAATCACAGGGGAAATCCTACAATGAGCAGTTCTTC
NA	TRBJ2-7	TRBV19	many	CASSIKVEVTYEQYF	TGTGCCAGTAGTATTAAGGTGGAAGTAACCTACGAGCAGTACTTC
TRBD1	TRBJ1-2	TRBV12-3/TRBV12-4	once	CASSGTGGIGYTF	TGTGCCAGCAGCGGGACAGGGGGCATTGGCTACACCTTC
TRBD2	TRBJ2-1	TRBV19	NA	CASRQRREGDEQFF	TGTGCCAGTCGTCAGCGGCGGGAGGGGGATGAGCAGTTCTTC
NA	TRBJ2-7	TRBV29-1	NA	CSVEEGPSYEQYF	TGCAGCGTTGAAGAAGGGCCATCCTACGAGCAGTACTTC
NA	TRBJ2-1	TRBV3-1/TRBV3-2	NA	CASSPGFGEQFF	TGTGCCAGCAGCCCGGGGTTCGGTGAGCAGTTCTTC
NA	TRBJ1-1	TRBV5-1	NA	CASSLGSVNTEAFF	TGCGCCAGCAGCTTGGGGTCGGTGAACACTGAAGCTTTCTTT
NA	TRBJ1-5	TRBV5-4	NA	CASSLEPGQPQHF	TGTGCCAGCAGCTTGGAGCCGGGGCAGCCCCAGCATTTT
NA	TRBJ1-1	TRBV29-1	NA	CSVPWGGTEAFF	TGCAGCGTGCCCTGGGGGGGCACTGAAGCTTTCTTT
NA	TRBJ1-1	TRBV19	NA	CASSGENRNTEAFF	TGTGCCAGTAGTGGGGAAAACAGGAACACTGAAGCTTTCTTT
NA	TRBJ1-5	TRBV19	NA	CASNGQGLGQPQHF	TGTGCCAGTAACGGGCAGGGCTTGGGCCAGCCCCAGCATTTT
TRBD1	TRBJ2-7	TRBV6-2/TRBV6-3	NA	CASSYPRQGAHEQYF	TGTGCCAGCAGTTACCCGAGACAGGGGGCACACGAGCAGTACTTC
NA	TRBJ1-2	TRBV7-9	NA	CASSFTSKPYYGYTF	TGTGCCAGCAGCTTTACGTCCAAACCCTACTATGGCTACACCTTC
NA	TRBJ1-1	TRBV7-2	NA	CASSSLSRGRTEAFF	TGTGCCAGCAGCTCACTTTCGAGGGGCCGCACTGAAGCTTTCTTT
TRBD2	TRBJ2-1	TRBV7-9	NA	CASSLRTSGSDNGQFF	TGTGCCAGCAGCCTTCGGACTAGCGGGAGCGACAATGGGCAGTTCTTC
NA	TRBJ1-2	TRBV6-5	NA	CASRADRNYGYTF	TGTGCCAGCAGGGCCGACAGAAACTATGGCTACACCTTC
NA	TRBJ1-5	TRBV3-1/TRBV3-2	NA	CASSQVSNECGNGRNQPQHF	TGTGCCAGCAGCCAAGTGTCAAACGAATGCGGGAATGGGAGAAATCAGCCCCAGCATTTT
NA	TRBJ1-2	TRBV28	NA	CASSLGTDYGYTF	TGTGCCAGCAGTTTAGGGACGGACTATGGCTACACCTTC
NA	TRBJ2-2	TRBV27	NA	CASSLGPWTGELFF	TGTGCCAGCAGTTTAGGCCCCTGGACCGGGGAGCTGTTTTTT
TRBD1	TRBJ2-7	TRBV5-5	NA	CASSSDRGSSYEQYF	TGTGCCAGCAGTTCCGACAGGGGGTCCTCCTACGAGCAGTACTTC
NA	TRBJ2-2	TRBV27	NA	CASSSPRANGELFF	TGTGCCAGCAGTTCCCCGCGGGCGAACGGGGAGCTGTTTTTT
TRBD1	TRBJ2-7	TRBV4-3	NA	CASSQFRSGTGNEQYF	TGCGCCAGCAGCCAGTTCAGGTCCGGGACAGGGAACGAGCAGTACTTC
NA	TRBJ1-5	TRBV6-6	NA	CASSLRGGLGSNQPQHF	TGTGCCAGCAGTCTCCGCGGGGGCTTGGGAAGCAATCAGCCCCAGCATTTT
NA	TRBJ1-6	TRBV11-2	NA	CASSSYPRSPRRSTLHF	TGTGCCAGCAGCTCGTACCCCCGATCGCCGAGGAGATCAACCCTCCACTTT
NA	TRBJ1-3	TRBV19	few	CASSFSFSSGNTIYF	TGTGCCAGTAGTTTCAGCTTTTCCTCTGGAAACACCATATATTTT
NA	TRBJ1-6	TRBV7-2	NA	CASSRTVEGNSPLHF	TGTGCCAGCAGCCGGACAGTGGAGGGTAATTCACCCCTCCACTTT
TRBD1	TRBJ1-3	TRBV24-1	NA	CATSEWGQGLLGGNTIYF	TGTGCCACCAGTGAATGGGGACAGGGTCTTCTGGGCGGAAACACCATATATTTT
NA	TRBJ1-2	TRBV12-3/TRBV12-4	NA	CASSSGDSYGYTF	TGTGCCAGCAGTTCTGGTGACAGTTACGGCTACACCTTC
NA	TRBJ2-3	TRBV5-6	once	CASSLTGDTQYF	TGTGCCAGCAGCTTGACCGGAGATACGCAGTATTTT
NA	TRBJ2-1	TRBV3-1/TRBV3-2	NA	CASSQGAFGTNHYNEQFF	TGTGCCAGCAGCCAAGGAGCCTTCGGGACCAACCACTACAATGAGCAGTTCTTC
TRBD1	TRBJ2-3	TRBV19	NA	CASSDLQGATDTQYF	TGTGCCAGTAGTGACCTACAGGGGGCGACAGATACGCAGTATTTT
NA	TRBJ1-1	TRBV27	once	CASSFLQSNTEAFF	TGTGCCAGCAGTTTTCTACAAAGCAACACTGAAGCTTTCTTT
TRBD1	TRBJ2-1	TRBV18	NA	CASCPRQGDSNEQFF	TGTGCCAGCTGCCCTCGACAGGGGGACAGCAATGAGCAGTTCTTC
TRBD1	TRBJ1-6	TRBV27	NA	CASSLSYRGESPLHF	TGTGCCAGCAGTTTATCGTACAGGGGTGAATCACCCCTCCACTTT
NA	TRBJ1-1	TRBV7-3	NA	CASSLGSPGTEAFF	TGTGCCAGCAGCTTAGGGTCCCCGGGGACTGAAGCTTTCTTT
TRBD2	TRBJ2-5	TRBV11-2	NA	CASSPARGDGETQYF	TGTGCCAGCAGCCCCGCCCGGGGGGATGGAGAGACCCAGTACTTC
NA	TRBJ2-1	TRBV15	many	CATSRGVGNEQFF	TGTGCCACCAGCAGAGGGGTCGGAAATGAGCAGTTCTTC
NA	TRBJ2-1	TRBV6-4	NA	CASSDSQGGNEQFF	TGTGCCAGCAGTGACTCCCAAGGGGGGAATGAGCAGTTCTTC
TRBD1	TRBJ2-2	TRBV9	NA	CASSPKGQGSSSNTGELFF	TGTGCCAGCAGCCCTAAGGGACAGGGGTCCTCCTCGAACACCGGGGAGCTGTTTTTT
TRBD2	TRBJ2-7	TRBV5-5	once	CASSLTGTSGSYEQYF	TGTGCCAGCAGCTTAACTGGGACTAGCGGCTCCTACGAGCAGTACTTC
TRBD2	TRBJ2-3	TRBV5-4	NA	CASTLGLAGVTDTQYF	TGTGCCAGCACCCTTGGGCTAGCGGGGGTGACAGATACGCAGTATTTT
TRBD1	TRBJ2-5	TRBV12-3/TRBV12-4	NA	CASSYRGGETQYF	TGTGCCAGCAGCTACAGGGGCGGGGAGACCCAGTACTTC
TRBD1	TRBJ1-1	TRBV7-8	once	CASSPGQGAAFMNTEAFF	TGTGCCAGCAGCCCCGGACAGGGGGCGGCTTTCATGAACACTGAAGCTTTCTTT
NA	TRBJ1-5	TRBV7-8	NA	CASSSPRSNQPQHF	TGTGCCAGCAGCTCGCCCCGTAGCAATCAGCCCCAGCATTTT
TRBD2	TRBJ2-1	TRBV19	NA	CASTLGGSSYNEQFF	TGTGCCAGTACCCTCGGCGGGAGCTCCTACAATGAGCAGTTCTTC
NA	TRBJ1-1	TRBV19	NA	CASRGRANTEAFF	TGTGCCAGTAGAGGCAGAGCGAACACTGAAGCTTTCTTT
NA	TRBJ2-2	TRBV11-3	NA	CASSWGETGDTGELFF	TGTGCCAGCAGCTGGGGAGAGACAGGAGACACCGGGGAGCTGTTTTTT
NA	TRBJ1-2	TRBV12-5	NA	CASGSTPNYGYTF	TGTGCTAGTGGTTCCACACCGAACTATGGCTACACCTTC